A single sample gave rise to the 27 T cell receptor beta chains below, sequenced in a study of patients with pleural tuberculosis. TCRdb re-analysed the reads in MiXCR, keeping a single row per CDR3 protein. The sample carries some 48,000 distinct CDR3 sequences, under 8.5% recorded once. The receptors derive from a human donor with pleural tuberculosis.

This clonotype was observed a few times. V usage is TRBV5-1 and J usage is TRBJ1-4; 9 bases fit TRBD1. This CDR3 is 15 amino acids long. Germline values: CDR1 SGHRS, CDR2 YFSETQ. V lost 6 bases to trimming and J lost 7 bases; unmatched junction nucleotides: 10. DNA for the CDR3: TGCGCCAGCACCGGACAGGGGAATTTGGGTGAAAAACTGTTTTTT. This sequence encodes CASTGQGNLGEKLFF.

This clonotype appeared many times. This rearrangement joins TRBV24-1 to TRBJ2-7; tentatively, D is TRBD2 (5 bases). The CDR3 contains 15 residues. Germline CDR1 and CDR2: KGHDR and SFDVKD. Trimming removed 1 base from V and 2 bases from J, with 11 bases in between. CDR3 sequence: CATSDLGRTPYEQYF. The CDR3 DNA is TGTGCCACCAGTGATTTAGGCAGGACTCCCTACGAGCAGTACTTC.

This clonotype was recorded at least ten times. V usage is TRBV28 and J usage is TRBJ2-3; D perhaps matches TRBD2 (5 bases). The CDR3 runs to 18 residues. Trimming removed 1 base from V and 0 bases from J, with 17 bases in between. CDR1 and CDR2 (germline): MDHEN, SYDVKM. The CDR3 nucleotides are TGTGCCAGCAGTTTATTCATGGGCGGTCAGCGGAGCACAGATACGCAGTATTTT. This translates into CASSLFMGGQRSTDTQYF.

This clonotype was detected ten times or more. The rearrangement links TRBV28 to TRBJ1-1; 7 bases agree with TRBD1. V shed 10 bases, J shed 5 bases, and the junction held 13 bases outside the gene matches. The CDR3 is made up of 14 amino acids. Germline V gene sequence: CDR1 MDHEN, CDR2 SYDVKM. CDR3 in DNA: TGTGCCACTTATGGAGGGGGCGTTCGGACTGAAGCTTTCTTT. This codes for CATYGGGVRTEAFF.

In this sample, this clonotype turned up many times. This chain joins TRBV7-2 and TRBJ2-3; D uncertain. The V gene lost 0 bases and the J gene lost 0 bases, with 4 bases spanning the gap. The CDR3 is made up of 14 amino acids. The germline V gene has CDR1 SGHTA and CDR2 FQGNSA. The CDR3 region is CASSLAVSTDTQYF. The CDR3 DNA is TGTGCCAGCAGCTTAGCGGTTAGCACAGATACGCAGTATTTT. Full variable domain (missing parts from reference TRBV7-2 and TRBJ2-3): GAGVSQSPSNKVTEKGKDVELRCDPISGHTALYWYRQSLGQGLEFLIYFQGNSAPDKSGLPSDRFSAERTGGSVSTLTIQRTQQEDSAVYLCASSLAVSTDTQYFGPGTRLTVL.

This chain uses TRBV5-4 with TRBJ2-7; no firm D call. The V end was cut by 2 bases, the J end by 0 bases, with 6 bases between. CDR1 is SGHNT and CDR2 is YYREEE in the germline V gene (reference sequence). The CDR3 spans 13 residues. CDR3 bases: TGTGCCAGCAGCTTAAGTCACTCCTACGAGCAGTACTTC. Protein: CASSLSHSYEQYF. Filled out from reference TRBV5-4 and TRBJ2-7, the complete variable domain reads ETGVTQSPTHLIKTRGQQVTLRCSSQSGHNTVSWYQQALGQGPQFIFQYYREEENGRGNFPPRFSGLQFPNYSSELNVNALELDDSALYLCASSLSHSYEQYFGPGTRLTVT.

The chain couples TRBV5-1 to TRBJ2-3; D gene unclear. The germline CDR1 and CDR2 sequences are SGHRS and YFSETQ. Deletions cut 3 bases from V and 0 bases from J, with 11 bases between. The CDR3 has 15 residues. The CDR3 bases are TGCGCCAGCAGCTCGGAACCGACTAGCACAGATACGCAGTATTTT. Its translation: CASSSEPTSTDTQYF.

As regards this clonotype: This could be a read error, since a much larger clone is one nucleotide away. The V and J genes are TRBV4-2 and TRBJ1-1; weak D call: TRBD1 (5 bases). CDR1 and CDR2 from the germline V gene are LGHNA and YNFKEQ. V lost 0 bases and J lost 4, with 15 bases in between. The CDR3 has 16 amino acids. The CDR3 DNA sequence: TGTGCCAGCAGCCAAGATAGGGGAGAGCGGACCACTGAAGCTTTCTTT. This codes for CASSQDRGERTTEAFF.

There are many counts of this clonotype. The V call is TRBV7-3, the J call TRBJ2-1, with 9 bases fitting TRBD1. This CDR3 comprises 15 residues. Germline values: CDR1 SGHTA, CDR2 FQGTGA. V shed 3 bases and J 6 bases; nucleotides not matched to a gene: 6. The DNA of the CDR3 is TGTGCCAGCAGCTTGACAGGGGGTTGGACCAATGAGCAGTTCTTC. This translates into CASSLTGGWTNEQFF.

The V gene is TRBV29-1, the J gene TRBJ2-5, with 7 bases aligning to TRBD1. V trimming: 4 bases; J trimming: 3 bases; junction bases outside the gene matches: 5. This CDR3 contains 13 residues. Germline V gene data show CDR1 as SQVTM and CDR2 as ANQGSEA. The CDR3 protein is CSVVGRGKETQYF. CDR3 coding DNA: TGCAGCGTTGTCGGCAGGGGGAAAGAGACCCAGTACTTC.

This clonotype was seen ten or more times. CDR3 loop: CASSITVNYGYTF. CDR3 nucleotides: TGTGCCAGTAGTATAACGGTGAACTATGGCTACACCTTC. The rearrangement links TRBV19 to TRBJ1-2; D gene unclear. There are 13 residues in the CDR3. The V end lost 2 bases, the J end lost 2 bases, and 6 bases lay between the germline ends. Germline assignment: CDR1 LNHDA and CDR2 SQIVND (reference sequence).

This clonotype appeared many times. J is TRBJ2-1 and V is TRBV6-1; D gene uncertain. The CDR3 spans 13 residues. V lost 4 bases to trimming and J lost 4 bases, with 8 bases between them. The V gene's germline CDR1 is MNHNS and CDR2 SASEGT. CDR3 sequence (DNA): TGTGCCAGCAGTGTTCAGGAGTACAATGAGCAGTTCTTC. It yields the protein CASSVQEYNEQFF.

At least ten counts were recorded for this clonotype. V is TRBV30 and J is TRBJ1-5; 9 bases agree with TRBD1. Looked up from germline, CDR1 is GTSNPN and CDR2 is SVGIG (reference sequence). The CDR3 is 14 residues long. The junction had 1 base not matched to a gene; V was cut back by 4 bases and J by 0 bases. In nucleotides, the CDR3 is TGTGCCTGGAACAGGGGGCCTAGCAATCAGCCCCAGCATTTT. It specifies CAWNRGPSNQPQHF. The full variable domain, its missing parts supplied by reference TRBV30 and TRBJ1-5, is SQTIHQWPATLVQPVGSPLSLECTVEGTSNPNLYWYRQAAGRGLQLLFYSVGIGQISSEVPQNLSASRPQDRQFILSSKKLLLSDSGFYLCAWNRGPSNQPQHFGDGTRLSIL.

This clonotype was detected ten times or more. This chain connects TRBV20-1 to TRBJ2-5; D unresolved. The CDR3 covers 12 residues. V was clipped by 8 bases and J by 1 base, with 11 bases between them. Germline V gene sequence: CDR1 DFQATT, CDR2 SNEGSKA (reference sequence). The DNA of the CDR3 is TGCAGTATGGGGATGGGCCAAGAGACCCAGTACTTC. It translates to CSMGMGQETQYF.

This clonotype was observed at least ten times. The chain employs TRBV20-1 and TRBJ1-5; no definite D call. Germline V gene data show CDR1 as DFQATT and CDR2 as SNEGSKA (reference sequence). Trimming took off 8 bases at V and 3 bases at J, with 8 bases between the two ends. The CDR3 contains 11 residues. The CDR3, as DNA: TGCAGTACATCTGCCAATCAGCCCCAGCATTTT. Translating gives CSTSANQPQHF.

This clonotype was picked up many times. This rearrangement joins TRBV29-1 to TRBJ1-1, with D hard to call. Germline assignment: CDR1 SQVTM and CDR2 ANQGSEA. The CDR3 sequence is 11 residues long. V was trimmed by 6 bases and J by 1 base, leaving 6 bases between them. CDR3 sequence: CSVATNTEAFF. The CDR3 DNA sequence: TGCAGCGTCGCTACGAACACTGAAGCTTTCTTT.

This clonotype showed up many times. V is TRBV28 and J is TRBJ1-5; a weak D match, TRBD1 (6 bases). CDR1 MDHEN and CDR2 SYDVKM come from the germline V gene. V lost 7 bases and J 6 bases, leaving 19 bases between the germline ends. CDR3 size: 15 residues. Written as DNA, the CDR3 is TGTGCCAGCAAAGTTACAGGGCGGAGTGGTCAGCCCCAGCATTTT. Translated: CASKVTGRSGQPQHF.

This clonotype was counted ten times or more. The chain carries TRBV11-2 and TRBJ2-7, with D possibly TRBD2 on 7 matching bases. The V and J ends lost 3 bases and 2 bases respectively, with 11 bases between them. Germline-derived CDR1 and CDR2 are SGHAT and FQNNGV. The CDR3 has 14 residues. The CDR3 DNA reads TGTGCCAGCAGCTTCGGGGGGCGAACCTACGAGCAGTACTTC. Its translation is CASSFGGRTYEQYF.

On this clonotype: At one boundary the junction diverges from the germline segment, which might be a read error. The rearrangement joins TRBV27 to TRBJ2-3; the match to TRBD2 covers 7 bases. CDR3 length: 14 amino acids. Germline CDR1 and CDR2: MNHEY and SMNVEV (reference sequence). CDR3 residues: CASCRAGSTGTQYF. The CDR3 DNA is TGTGCCAGCTGCCGAGCGGGGAGCACAGGTACGCAGTATTTT.

Worth noting for this clonotype: This may come from a read error, since a much larger clone is one base off. V gene TRBV7-2 combines with J gene TRBJ2-7; D possibly uses TRBD1 or TRBD2 (5 bases each). Germline CDR1 SGHTA, CDR2 FQGNSA. The CDR3 sequence is 11 residues long. Trimming cost V 10 bases and J 5 bases, with 12 bases left between them. This chain's CDR3 is CATTRGHEQYF. CDR3 coding DNA: TGTGCCACCACACGGGGCCACGAGCAGTACTTC.

The V and J genes are TRBV5-1 and TRBJ2-7, with TRBD1 as a possible D gene (6 bases). Germline CDR1 is SGHRS and CDR2 is YFSETQ. CDR3 length: 14 amino acids. Trimming stripped 0 bases from V and 7 bases from J, with 14 bases between. The CDR3 reads CASSLDPGVGEQYV. The CDR3 DNA reads TGCGCCAGCAGCTTGGACCCAGGGGTGGGAGAGCAGTACGTC.

This clonotype was seen ten or more times. The J gene is TRBJ1-3, the V gene TRBV20-1; 10 nucleotides align to TRBD1. The CDR3 extends over 16 amino acids. Trimming cost V 6 bases and J 4 bases; bases outside gene matches: 12. Germline V gives CDR1 DFQATT, CDR2 SNEGSKA (reference sequence). DNA of the CDR3: TGCAGTGCGTATCAGACAGGGGGCGACTCCGGAAACACCATATATTTT. Residues: CSAYQTGGDSGNTIYF.

In this sample, this clonotype turned up many times. This chain connects TRBV12-3 or TRBV12-4 to TRBJ2-7, with 7 bases identical to TRBD1. This CDR3 is 11 amino acids long. Trimming at V came to 7 bases and at J to 4 bases, leaving 1 base not matched to a gene. CDR3: CASNRGYEQYF. CDR3 sequence (DNA): TGTGCCAGCAACAGGGGTTACGAGCAGTACTTC.

There are many counts of this clonotype. This rearrangement joins TRBV20-1 to TRBJ2-1; 10 bases match TRBD2. The CDR3 has 15 amino acids. The V gene end was trimmed by 6 bases and the J gene end by 2 bases; junction bases not matched to a gene: 7. Germline loops: CDR1 DFQATT, CDR2 SNEGSKA (reference sequence). The CDR3 DNA follows: TGCAGTGCCGTTGGACTAGCGGCGGCCTACAATGAGCAGTTCTTC. Amino acids: CSAVGLAAAYNEQFF.

There are many counts of this clonotype. The rearrangement uses TRBV20-1 and TRBJ1-1; D is possibly TRBD1 (6 bases). V lost 6 bases, J lost 0 bases, and 17 bases lay in between. The CDR3 covers 15 residues. CDR1 and CDR2 (germline): DFQATT, SNEGSKA (reference sequence). The CDR3 sequence: CSARDTPPLNTEAFF. CDR3 bases: TGCAGTGCAAGGGACACTCCGCCATTGAACACTGAAGCTTTCTTT.

This clonotype has a count of ten or more. Relative to the germline gene, one junction end is altered; a read error may explain this. In DNA, the CDR3 is TGTGCTAGCAGCCCCTCGCTAGCCCCTGAGCAGTTCTTC. Translated: CASSPSLAPEQFF. This rearrangement joins TRBV7-7 to TRBJ2-1; tentatively, D is TRBD2 (5 bases). CDR3 length: 13 amino acids. The germline V gene has CDR1 SSHAT and CDR2 FNYEAQ (reference sequence).

The sample holds many counts of this clonotype. This chain connects TRBV11-2 to TRBJ2-3; the D is unclear. V was pared by 0 bases and J by 0 bases, with 7 bases between. The germline CDR1 and CDR2 sequences are SGHAT and FQNNGV. The CDR3 spans 15 residues. CDR3 amino acids: CASSLDHFSTDTQYF. CDR3 nucleotide sequence: TGTGCCAGCAGCTTAGACCATTTCAGCACAGATACGCAGTATTTT.